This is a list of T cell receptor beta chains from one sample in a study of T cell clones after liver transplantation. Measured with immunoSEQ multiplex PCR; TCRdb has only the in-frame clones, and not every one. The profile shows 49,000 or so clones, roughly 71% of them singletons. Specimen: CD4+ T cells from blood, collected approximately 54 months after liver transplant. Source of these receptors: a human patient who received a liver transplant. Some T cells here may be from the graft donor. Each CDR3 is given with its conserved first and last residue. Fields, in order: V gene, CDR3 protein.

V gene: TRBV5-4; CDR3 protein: CASSLTSAETQYF
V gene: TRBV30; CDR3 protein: CAWSTTGASTDTQYF
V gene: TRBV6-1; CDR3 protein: CASSASRDQPQHF
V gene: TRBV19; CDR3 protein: CASSIGTTLMTDTQYF
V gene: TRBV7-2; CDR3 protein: CASSPQETQYF
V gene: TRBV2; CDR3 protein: CASSAWTSGGSTYEQYF
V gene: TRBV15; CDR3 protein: CATSRDLLPDSPPSYEQYF
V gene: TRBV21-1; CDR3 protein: CASSRQNHEAFF
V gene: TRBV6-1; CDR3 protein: CASVAGGTDTQYF
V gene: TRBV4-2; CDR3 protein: CASSQLRTGTGANVLTF
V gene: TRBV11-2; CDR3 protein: CASSLANAYEQYF
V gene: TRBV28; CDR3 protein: CASTLTLGRHYEQYF
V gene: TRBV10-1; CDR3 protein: CASRDREDSPLHF
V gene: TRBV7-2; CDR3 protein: CASSRQGREKLFF
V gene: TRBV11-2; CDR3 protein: CASSLERLNTEAFF
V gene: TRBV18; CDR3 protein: CASSPASGDENIQYF
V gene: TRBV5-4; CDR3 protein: CASSFSYGYTF
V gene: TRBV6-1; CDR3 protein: CASSEGINYGYTF
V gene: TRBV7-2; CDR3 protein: CASSLVAGVDTGELFF
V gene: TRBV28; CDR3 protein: CASSLEAWLGMNTEAFF
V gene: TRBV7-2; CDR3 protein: CASSPRRNGPAAEKLFF
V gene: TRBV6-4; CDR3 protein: CASEEGEAFF
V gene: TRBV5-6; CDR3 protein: CASRITTGRGYTF
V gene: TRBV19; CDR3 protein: CASSIPGQPNSNQPQHF